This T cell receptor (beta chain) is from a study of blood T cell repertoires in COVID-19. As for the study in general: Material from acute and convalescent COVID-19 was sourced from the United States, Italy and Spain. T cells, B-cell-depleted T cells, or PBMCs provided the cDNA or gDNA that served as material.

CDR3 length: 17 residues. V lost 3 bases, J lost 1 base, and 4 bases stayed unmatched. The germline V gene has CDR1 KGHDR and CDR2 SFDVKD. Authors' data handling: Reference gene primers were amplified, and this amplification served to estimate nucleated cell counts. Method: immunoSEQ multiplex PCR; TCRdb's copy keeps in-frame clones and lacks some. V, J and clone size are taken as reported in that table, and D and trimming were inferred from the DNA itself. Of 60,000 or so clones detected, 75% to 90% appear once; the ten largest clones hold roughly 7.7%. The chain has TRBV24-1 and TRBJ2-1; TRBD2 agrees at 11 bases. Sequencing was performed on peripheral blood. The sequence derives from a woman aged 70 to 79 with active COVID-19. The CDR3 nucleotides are TGTGCCACCAGTGATACCGCTAGCGGGGGGTCCTACAATGAGCAGTTCTTC. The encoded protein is CATSDTASGGSYNEQFF.